Given below is one TCR beta chain in context. This entry is derived from a study of blood T cell repertoires in COVID-19. Assay: immunoSEQ multiplex PCR; the TCRdb copy retains only in-frame clones and omits some. The table records around 170,000 clones, roughly 84% of them present only once. Input material: PBMCs or T cells enriched from blood (not recorded which). The sequence was obtained from a woman aged 45-59 years who had recovered from COVID-19.

The DNA for the CDR3 is TGTGCCACCTTAAACACAGGCCAAGAGACCCAGTACTTC. Translating gives CATLNTGQETQYF. The genes are TRBV28 and TRBJ2-5; D is possibly TRBD1 (5 bases). V lost 10 bases and J 1 base, leaving 13 bases between the germline ends. Germline CDR1 reads MDHEN; CDR2 reads SYDVKM. The CDR3 has 13 amino acids.